What follows are 13 T cell receptor beta chains derived from one specimen sequenced in a study of T cell changes during pregnancy in multiple sclerosis. The assay was immunoSEQ multiplex PCR, and TCRdb's table has in-frame clones only and misses some. The table shows 30,000 to 45,000 clones, with 92% occurring only once. The specimen comprised CD8+ T cells from peripheral blood mononuclear cells, sampled before pregnancy. The origin of the receptors is a female donor with multiple sclerosis, enrolled in a pregnancy study.

The chain combines TRBV7-3 with TRBJ2-2; 8 positions agree with TRBD2. The CDR3 spans 14 residues. V lost 6 bases to trimming and J lost 4 bases; unmatched junction nucleotides: 4. Germline V gives CDR1 SGHTA, CDR2 FQGTGA. The CDR3 loop is CASSFSGTTGELFF. Here the CDR3 DNA reads TGTGCCAGCAGTTTTAGCGGGACCACCGGGGAGCTGTTTTTT.

Comment on this clone: This sample includes further DNA sequences coding for the same CDR3. The V gene is TRBV9, the J gene TRBJ1-2; 8 nucleotides align to TRBD1. Germline values: CDR1 SGDLS, CDR2 YYNGEE. The trim removed 4 bases at V and 3 bases at J, leaving 11 bases unmatched. This CDR3 is built from 16 residues. CDR3 in amino acids: CASSHQRTGWYYGYTF. The DNA of the CDR3 is TGTGCCAGCAGCCATCAACGGACAGGGTGGTACTATGGCTACACCTTC.

The chain combines TRBV29-1 with TRBJ2-1; 8 positions agree with TRBD2. Losses at the gene ends were 2 bases for V and 7 bases for J; bases not matched to a gene: 7. In germline, CDR1 is SQVTM, CDR2 ANQGSEA. The CDR3 contains 14 residues. DNA for the CDR3: TGCAGCGTTGAAATAAGCGGGAGATCGAATGAGCAGTTCTTC. It is translated as CSVEISGRSNEQFF.

This chain connects TRBV5-1 to TRBJ2-7, with D possibly matching TRBD1 (6 bases). The V end lost 4 bases, the J end lost 3 bases, and 11 bases lay between the germline ends. The length of the CDR3 is 13 residues. Germline CDR1 is SGHRS and CDR2 is YFSETQ. For the CDR3, the DNA is TGCGCCAGCAGCACCCAGACAGGCTACGAGCAGTACTTC. Protein product: CASSTQTGYEQYF.

This chain links TRBV9 with TRBJ2-2, with 8 bases aligning to TRBD1. The trim removed 0 bases at V and 5 bases at J, leaving 3 bases unmatched. The CDR3 runs 15 residues. Germline V gives CDR1 SGDLS, CDR2 YYNGEE. CDR3 amino acids: CASSVATGGTGELFF. In DNA form, the CDR3 reads TGTGCCAGCAGCGTAGCAACAGGGGGAACCGGGGAGCTGTTTTTT.

The rearrangement joins TRBV28 to TRBJ2-7; 8 bases fit TRBD2. This CDR3 has 17 residues. The germline V gene has CDR1 MDHEN and CDR2 SYDVKM. Germline trimming cut 5 bases from V and 3 bases from J; bases unmatched to any gene: 15. CDR3 loop: CASSLGGTRWPNYEQYF. Here the CDR3 DNA reads TGTGCCAGCAGTCTCGGGGGGACTAGATGGCCTAACTACGAGCAGTACTTC.

V gene TRBV9 combines with J gene TRBJ2-1, with D possibly being TRBD2 (5 bases). V was pared by 4 bases and J by 6 bases, with 17 bases between. The V gene's germline CDR1 is SGDLS and CDR2 YYNGEE. The CDR3 length is 15 residues. CDR3 residues: CASSTRGLRANEQFF. CDR3 in DNA: TGTGCCAGCAGCACCCGAGGACTGCGGGCCAATGAGCAGTTCTTC.

This rearrangement joins TRBV5-6 to TRBJ1-1, with D possibly matching TRBD1 (5 bases). Germline V gene data show CDR1 as SGHDT and CDR2 as YYEEEE. V was trimmed by 0 bases and J by 5 bases, leaving 8 bases between them. The CDR3 spans 13 residues. The CDR3 spells CASSLGRVTEAFF. The CDR3 DNA reads as TGTGCCAGCAGCTTGGGCAGGGTTACTGAAGCTTTCTTT.

V and J are TRBV2 and TRBJ2-3; unclear D gene. There are 13 residues in the CDR3. In germline, CDR1 is SNHLY, CDR2 FYNNEI. The V and J ends lost 6 bases and 1 base respectively, with 8 bases between them. CDR3: CASSVTGTDTQYF. The CDR3 nucleotides are TGTGCCAGCAGCGTTACAGGCACAGATACGCAGTATTTT.

V usage is TRBV9 and J usage is TRBJ1-4; D is unresolved. This CDR3 contains 15 residues. V lost 0 bases and J lost 7, with 13 bases in between. Germline assignment: CDR1 SGDLS and CDR2 YYNGEE. CDR3 in DNA: TGTGCCAGCAGCGTAGGAGAGGGTCTTAGTGAAAAACTGTTTTTT. Its translation is CASSVGEGLSEKLFF. The full variable domain, in which reference TRBV9 and TRBJ1-4 provide the parts outside the CDR3, is DSGVTQTPKHLITATGQRVTLRCSPRSGDLSVYWYQQSLDQGLQFLIQYYNGEERAKGNILERFSAQQFPDLHSELNLSSLELGDSALYFCASSVGEGLSEKLFFGSGTQLSVL.

The chain links TRBV18 to TRBJ2-3; 8 positions match TRBD1. The CDR3 loop spans 17 amino acids. The V segment lost 0 bases and the J segment 4 bases; nucleotides outside the gene matches: 9. Looked up from germline, CDR1 is KGHSH and CDR2 is LQKENI. CDR3 amino acids: CASSPPGQVWSSDTQYF. Written as DNA, the CDR3 is TGTGCCAGCTCACCACCGGGACAGGTTTGGTCATCAGATACGCAGTATTTT.

The V call is TRBV7-9, the J call TRBJ2-2; no clear D gene. Trimming shortened V by 3 bases and J by 7 bases, and 3 bases separated the two germline ends. The CDR3 sequence is 11 residues long. Germline V gene lookup returns CDR1 SEHNR and CDR2 FQNEAQ (reference sequence). CDR3 coding DNA: TGTGCCAGCAGCTTCGGCGGGGAGCTGTTTTTT. This encodes CASSFGGELFF.

The chain is built from TRBV30 and TRBJ1-1, with D maybe TRBD1 (5 bases). Germline assignment: CDR1 GTSNPN and CDR2 SVGIG (reference sequence). This CDR3 region has 17 residues. Trimming removed 0 bases from V and 0 bases from J, with 17 bases in between. The CDR3 loop reads CAWSVPLSTELNTEAFF. DNA of the CDR3: TGTGCCTGGAGTGTACCCCTCTCGACAGAACTGAACACTGAAGCTTTCTTT.